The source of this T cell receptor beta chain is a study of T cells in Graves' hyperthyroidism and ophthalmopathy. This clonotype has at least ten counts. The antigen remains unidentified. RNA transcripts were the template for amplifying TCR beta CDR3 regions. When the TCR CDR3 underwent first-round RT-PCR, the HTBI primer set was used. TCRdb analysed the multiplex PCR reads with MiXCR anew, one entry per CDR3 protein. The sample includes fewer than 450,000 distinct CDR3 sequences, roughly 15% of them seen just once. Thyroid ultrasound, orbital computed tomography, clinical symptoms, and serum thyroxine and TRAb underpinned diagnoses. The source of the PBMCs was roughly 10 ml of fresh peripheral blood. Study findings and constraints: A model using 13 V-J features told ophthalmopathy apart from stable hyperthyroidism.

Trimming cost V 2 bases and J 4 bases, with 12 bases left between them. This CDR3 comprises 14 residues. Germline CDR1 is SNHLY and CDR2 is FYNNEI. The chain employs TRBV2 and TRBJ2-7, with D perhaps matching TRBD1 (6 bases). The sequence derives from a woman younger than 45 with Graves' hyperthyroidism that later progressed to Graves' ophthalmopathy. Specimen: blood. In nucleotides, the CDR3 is TGTGCCAGCAGTGAATTAGGGGGTCAGTACGAGCAGTACTTC. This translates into CASSELGGQYEQYF.